This T cell receptor (beta chain) was documented in a study of blood T cell repertoires in COVID-19. Study-wide context: From T cells, B-cell-depleted T cells, or PBMCs came the material, which was cDNA or gDNA.

From germline, CDR1 is SGHTA and CDR2 FQGNSA. The CDR3 contains 16 residues. The ends lost 5 bases at V and 2 bases at J; junction bases unmatched: 7. TCRdb's table, derived via immunoSEQ multiplex PCR, lists solely in-frame clones and lacks some. The repertoire has roughly 500,000 clones, 70% to 90% of them found once; the top ten carry approximately 3.2%. The clonotype originates from a human donor in a cohort sampled during active COVID-19. V is TRBV7-2 and J is TRBJ2-7, with 12 bases matching TRBD2. Source material: peripheral blood. In DNA form, the CDR3 reads TGTGCCAGCAGCCCCCACTCTAGCGGGAGGGCCTACGAGCAGTACTTC. Its protein is CASSPHSSGRAYEQYF.